The rows below give T cell receptor beta chains drawn from one sample of a study of cytomegalovirus exposure and HLA in healthy donors. Sequencing used immunoSEQ multiplex PCR; TCRdb keeps in-frame clones, though not all of them. The sample table includes 56,000 or so clones. Source material: PBMCs. These receptors were collected from a female donor in good health and CMV-seronegative. Each CDR3 is given with its conserved first and last residue. D genes are given only for firm matches.

>TRBV4-2|TRBJ1-4|NA
CASSQVHRATNEKLFF
TGTGCCAGCAGCCAAGTCCACAGGGCGACTAATGAAAAACTGTTTTTT
>TRBV19|TRBJ1-6|NA
CASSLRTVGSPLHF
TGTGCCAGCAGCCTTAGGACAGTCGGTTCACCCCTCCACTTT
>TRBV6-5|TRBJ1-5|NA
CASSYSGGWQPQHF
TGTGCCAGCAGTTACTCGGGGGGATGGCAGCCCCAGCATTTT
>TRBV7-2|TRBJ1-3|TRBD1
CASSLQGGSGNTIYF
TGTGCCAGCAGCCTCCAGGGGGGCTCTGGAAACACCATATATTTT
>TRBV20-1|TRBJ2-5|NA
CSAGRGETQYF
TGCAGTGCTGGAAGAGGGGAGACCCAGTACTTC
>TRBV6-1|TRBJ1-1|TRBD1
CASSAQGAGNTEAFF
TGTGCCAGCAGTGCGCAGGGGGCGGGGAACACTGAAGCTTTCTTT
>TRBV7-2|TRBJ2-5|NA
CASSSLRGSQYF
TGTGCCAGCAGCTCCCTGCGGGGCTCCCAGTACTTC
>TRBV4-3|TRBJ2-7|TRBD1
CASSRSADRAREQYF
TGCGCCAGCAGCCGATCAGCAGACAGGGCGAGAGAGCAGTACTTC
>TRBV30|TRBJ2-7|NA
CAWSSLYEQYF
TGTGCCTGGAGCAGTCTCTACGAGCAGTACTTC
>TRBV30|TRBJ1-2|TRBD1
CAWSLGGAVRDGSYTF
TGTGCCTGGAGTTTAGGGGGCGCCGTCCGTGACGGGAGCTACACCTTC
>TRBV6-5|TRBJ1-5|NA
CASRPGWNQPQHF
TGTGCCAGCAGGCCAGGGTGGAATCAGCCCCAGCATTTT
>TRBV4-1|TRBJ2-7|TRBD2
CASSPLAGTTYEQYF
TGCGCCAGCAGCCCCTTAGCGGGGACTACCTACGAGCAGTACTTC
>TRBV27|TRBJ2-7|NA
CASSPGAYEQYF
TGTGCCAGCAGCCCCGGGGCCTACGAGCAGTACTTC
>TRBV11-3|TRBJ2-7|NA
CASSPGGAGYEQYF
TGTGCCAGCAGCCCCGGAGGTGCGGGTTACGAGCAGTACTTC
>TRBV28|TRBJ2-4|NA
CASSLNSPGNIQYF
TGTGCCAGCAGTTTGAATAGCCCTGGGAACATTCAGTACTTC
>TRBV6-6|TRBJ2-7|TRBD1
CASSSLRTGFFNEQYF
TGTGCCAGCAGTTCCCTTCGGACAGGGTTTTTTAACGAGCAGTACTTC
>TRBV5-1|TRBJ2-1|NA
CASSLSGVSSYNEQFF
TGCGCCAGCAGCTTGAGCGGAGTGAGCTCCTACAATGAGCAGTTCTTC
>TRBV30|TRBJ1-1|TRBD1
CAWTGTGNTEAFF
TGTGCCTGGACCGGGACAGGGAACACTGAAGCTTTCTTT
>TRBV5-4|TRBJ2-7|NA
CASSLAGVSYEQYF
TGTGCCAGCAGCTTGGCCGGGGTCTCCTACGAGCAGTACTTC
>TRBV5-1|TRBJ1-2|TRBD1
CASSLTISMDRDPPGYTF
TGCGCCAGCAGCTTAACCATCTCTATGGACAGGGACCCCCCTGGCTACACCTTC
>TRBV6-1|TRBJ1-3|NA
CASSEVSGSSGNTIYF
TGTGCCAGCAGTGAAGTCTCGGGGAGCTCTGGAAACACCATATATTTT
>TRBV29-1|TRBJ1-2|NA
CSPRPDRLNLRANYGYTF
TGCAGCCCACGACCGGACAGATTGAATCTTAGAGCTAACTATGGCTACACCTTC
>TRBV9|TRBJ2-1|TRBD1
CASSVERTGTGEQFF
TGTGCCAGCAGCGTAGAAAGGACAGGGACTGGTGAGCAGTTCTTC
>TRBV11-2|TRBJ2-7|TRBD1
CASSIGTGGPSTYEQYF
TGTGCCAGCAGTATAGGGACAGGGGGCCCCTCAACCTACGAGCAGTACTTC
>TRBV4-3|TRBJ2-3|TRBD2
CASSQDRAGGHRDTQYF
TGCGCCAGCAGCCAAGATCGAGCGGGGGGGCATAGAGATACGCAGTATTTT
>TRBV7-8|TRBJ2-1|TRBD2
CASSLWLAGVSNEQFF
TGTGCCAGCAGCTTATGGCTAGCGGGAGTATCTAATGAGCAGTTCTTC
>TRBV7-9|TRBJ2-3|TRBD1
CASSRGTGGTDTQYF
TGTGCCAGCAGCCGTGGGACAGGAGGCACAGATACGCAGTATTTT
>TRBV2|TRBJ2-3|NA
CASSEPLVRSTDTQYF
TGTGCCAGCAGTGAACCGCTAGTTCGTAGCACAGATACGCAGTATTTT
>TRBV2|TRBJ1-1|TRBD1
CASLRGQFREAFF
TGTGCCAGCTTGAGGGGGCAATTCAGGGAAGCTTTCTTT
>TRBV6-5|TRBJ2-5|NA
CASSTEGGRGTQYF
TGTGCCAGCAGTACCGAAGGGGGGAGGGGGACCCAGTACTTC
>TRBV30|TRBJ2-7|NA
CAWSAVYEQYF
TGTGCCTGGAGTGCGGTCTACGAGCAGTACTTC
>TRBV11-2|TRBJ1-1|NA
CASSFNRNSIHRQNTEAFF
TGTGCCAGCAGCTTCAATCGGAATTCAATCCACCGACAGAACACTGAAGCTTTCTTT
>TRBV5-8|TRBJ2-1|TRBD2
CASSSAGTSGGALQNEQFF
TGTGCCAGCAGCTCAGCCGGGACTAGCGGGGGGGCACTACAGAATGAGCAGTTCTTC
>TRBV18|TRBJ2-7|TRBD1
CASSPTGGSSYEQYF
TGTGCCAGCTCACCAACAGGGGGCAGCTCCTACGAGCAGTACTTC
>TRBV13|TRBJ2-5|TRBD2
CASSPRGAGVETQYF
TGTGCCAGCAGCCCAAGAGGGGCGGGAGTAGAGACCCAGTACTTC